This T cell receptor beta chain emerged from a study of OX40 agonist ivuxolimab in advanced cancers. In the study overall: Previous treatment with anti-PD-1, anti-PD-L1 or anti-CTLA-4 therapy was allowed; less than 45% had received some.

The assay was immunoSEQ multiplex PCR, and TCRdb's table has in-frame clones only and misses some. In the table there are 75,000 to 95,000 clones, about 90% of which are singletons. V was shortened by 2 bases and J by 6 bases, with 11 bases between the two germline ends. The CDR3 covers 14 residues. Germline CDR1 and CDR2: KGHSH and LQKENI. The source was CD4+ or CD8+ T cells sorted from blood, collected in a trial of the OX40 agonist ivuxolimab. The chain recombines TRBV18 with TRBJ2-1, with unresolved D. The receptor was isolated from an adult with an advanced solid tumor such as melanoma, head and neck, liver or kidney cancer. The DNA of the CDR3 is TGTGCCAGCTCACCAAGTAAGGTGTTCAATGAGCAGTTCTTC. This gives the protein CASSPSKVFNEQFF.